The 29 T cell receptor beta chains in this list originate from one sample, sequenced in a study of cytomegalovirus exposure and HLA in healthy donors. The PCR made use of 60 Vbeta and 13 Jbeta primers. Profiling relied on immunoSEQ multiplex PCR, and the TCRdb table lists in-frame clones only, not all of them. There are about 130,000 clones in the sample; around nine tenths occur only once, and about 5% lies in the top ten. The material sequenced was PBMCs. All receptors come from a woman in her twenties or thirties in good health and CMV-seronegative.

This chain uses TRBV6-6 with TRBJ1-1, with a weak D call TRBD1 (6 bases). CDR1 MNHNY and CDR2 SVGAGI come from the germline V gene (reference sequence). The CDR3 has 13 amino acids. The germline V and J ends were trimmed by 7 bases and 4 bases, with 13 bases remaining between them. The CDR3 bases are TGTGCCAGCAATTGGGGAGGGGGCACTGAAGCTTTCTTT. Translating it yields CASNWGGGTEAFF.

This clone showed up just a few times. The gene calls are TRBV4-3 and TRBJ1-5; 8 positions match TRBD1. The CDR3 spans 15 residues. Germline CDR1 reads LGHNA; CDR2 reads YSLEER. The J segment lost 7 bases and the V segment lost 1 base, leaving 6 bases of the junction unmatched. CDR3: CASSQVAGGGQPQHF. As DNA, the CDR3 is TGCGCCAGCAGCCAAGTAGCAGGGGGCGGGCAGCCCCAGCATTTT.

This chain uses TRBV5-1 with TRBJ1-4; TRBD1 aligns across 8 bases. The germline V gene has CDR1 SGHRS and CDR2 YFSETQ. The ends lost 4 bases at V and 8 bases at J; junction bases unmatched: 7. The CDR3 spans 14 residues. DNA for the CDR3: TGCGCCAGCAGCACAGGGGGGGGAGGCGAAAAACTGTTTTTT. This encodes CASSTGGGGEKLFF.

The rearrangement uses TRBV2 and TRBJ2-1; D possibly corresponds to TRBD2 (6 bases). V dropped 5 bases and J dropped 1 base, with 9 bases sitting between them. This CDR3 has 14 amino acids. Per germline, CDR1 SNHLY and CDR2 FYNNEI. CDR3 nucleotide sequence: TGTGCCAGCAGTATTAGCGGATCCTACAATGAGCAGTTCTTC. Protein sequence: CASSISGSYNEQFF.

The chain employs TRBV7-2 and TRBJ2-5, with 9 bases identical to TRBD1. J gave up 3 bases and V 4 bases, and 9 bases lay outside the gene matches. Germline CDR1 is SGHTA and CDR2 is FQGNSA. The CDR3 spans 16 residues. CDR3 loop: CASSSPKDRGEETQYF. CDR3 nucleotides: TGTGCCAGCAGCTCACCTAAGGACAGGGGCGAAGAGACCCAGTACTTC.

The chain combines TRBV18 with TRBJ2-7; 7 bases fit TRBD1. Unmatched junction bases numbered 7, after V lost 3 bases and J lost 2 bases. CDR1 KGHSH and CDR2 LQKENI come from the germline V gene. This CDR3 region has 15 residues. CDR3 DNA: TGTGCCAGCTCACCTTTACTCGGGACAGCCTACGAGCAGTACTTC. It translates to CASSPLLGTAYEQYF.

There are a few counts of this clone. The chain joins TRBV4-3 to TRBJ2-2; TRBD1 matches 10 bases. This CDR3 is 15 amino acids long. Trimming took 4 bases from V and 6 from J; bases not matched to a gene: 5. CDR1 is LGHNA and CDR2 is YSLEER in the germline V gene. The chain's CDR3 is CASSPWTGGAGELFF. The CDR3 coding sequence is TGCGCCAGCAGCCCCTGGACAGGGGGAGCCGGGGAGCTGTTTTTT.

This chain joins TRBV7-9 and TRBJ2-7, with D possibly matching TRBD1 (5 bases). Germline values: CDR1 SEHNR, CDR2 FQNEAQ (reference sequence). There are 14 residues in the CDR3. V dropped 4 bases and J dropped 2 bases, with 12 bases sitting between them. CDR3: CASSYPGHPYEQYF. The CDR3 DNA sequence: TGTGCCAGCAGCTACCCAGGACATCCCTACGAGCAGTACTTC.

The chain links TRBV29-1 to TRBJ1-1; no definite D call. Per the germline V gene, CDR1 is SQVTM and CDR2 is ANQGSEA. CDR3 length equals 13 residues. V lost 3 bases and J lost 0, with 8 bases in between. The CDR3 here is CSVEKLMNTEAFF. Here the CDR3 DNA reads TGCAGCGTTGAGAAGCTTATGAACACTGAAGCTTTCTTT.

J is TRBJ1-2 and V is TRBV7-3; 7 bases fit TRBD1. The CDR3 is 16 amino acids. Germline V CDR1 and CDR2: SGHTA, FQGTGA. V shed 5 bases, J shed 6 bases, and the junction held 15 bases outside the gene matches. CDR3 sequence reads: CASSELPGGITNGYTF. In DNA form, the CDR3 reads TGTGCCAGCAGCGAACTTCCAGGGGGAATAACTAATGGCTACACCTTC.

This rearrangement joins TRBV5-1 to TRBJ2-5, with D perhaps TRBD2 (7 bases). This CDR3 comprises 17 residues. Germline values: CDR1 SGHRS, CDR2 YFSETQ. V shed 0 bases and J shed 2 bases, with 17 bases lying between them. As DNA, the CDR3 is TGCGCCAGCAGCTTGGGGGTAAGGCGGGGGACACAAGAGACCCAGTACTTC. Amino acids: CASSLGVRRGTQETQYF.

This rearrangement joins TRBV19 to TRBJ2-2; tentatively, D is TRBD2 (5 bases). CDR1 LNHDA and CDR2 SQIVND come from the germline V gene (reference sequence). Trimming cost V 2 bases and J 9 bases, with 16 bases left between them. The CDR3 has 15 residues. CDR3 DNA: TGTGCCAGTAGTATAAACGGGATCCTAAGCCGGGAGCTGTTTTTT. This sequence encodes CASSINGILSRELFF. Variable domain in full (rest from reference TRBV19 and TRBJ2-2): DGGITQSPKYLFRKEGQNVTLSCEQNLNHDAMYWYRQDPGQGLRLIYYSQIVNDFQKGDIAEGYSVSREKKESFPLTVTSAQKNPTAFYLCASSINGILSRELFFGEGSRLTVL.

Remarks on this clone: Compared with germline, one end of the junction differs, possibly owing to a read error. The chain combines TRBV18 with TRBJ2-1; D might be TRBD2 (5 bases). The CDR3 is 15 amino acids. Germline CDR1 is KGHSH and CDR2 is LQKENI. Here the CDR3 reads CASSPRVSGYNEQFF. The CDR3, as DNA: TGTGCCAGCTCGCCACGCGTAAGCGGCTACAATGAGCAGTTCTTC.

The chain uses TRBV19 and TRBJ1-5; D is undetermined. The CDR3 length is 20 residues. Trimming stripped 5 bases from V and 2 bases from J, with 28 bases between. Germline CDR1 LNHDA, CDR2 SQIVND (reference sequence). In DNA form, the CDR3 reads TGTGCCAGTAGTCCATTACTCTCCGGGAGGAGGCTTCGGCGCAATCAGCCCCAGCATTTT. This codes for CASSPLLSGRRLRRNQPQHF.

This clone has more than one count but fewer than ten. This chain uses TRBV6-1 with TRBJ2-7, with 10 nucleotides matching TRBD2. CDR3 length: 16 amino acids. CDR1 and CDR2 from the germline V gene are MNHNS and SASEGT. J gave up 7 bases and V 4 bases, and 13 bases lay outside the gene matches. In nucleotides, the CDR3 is TGTGCCAGCAGTGGCCTAGCGGGAGAAGACGTAGGAGAGCAGTACTTC. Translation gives CASSGLAGEDVGEQYF.

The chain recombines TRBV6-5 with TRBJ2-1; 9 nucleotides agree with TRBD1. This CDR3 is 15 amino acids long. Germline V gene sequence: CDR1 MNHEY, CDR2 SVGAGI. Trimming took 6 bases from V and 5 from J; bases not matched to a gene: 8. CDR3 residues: CASRPGTGPNNEQFF. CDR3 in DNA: TGTGCCAGCAGACCCGGGACAGGGCCTAACAATGAGCAGTTCTTC.

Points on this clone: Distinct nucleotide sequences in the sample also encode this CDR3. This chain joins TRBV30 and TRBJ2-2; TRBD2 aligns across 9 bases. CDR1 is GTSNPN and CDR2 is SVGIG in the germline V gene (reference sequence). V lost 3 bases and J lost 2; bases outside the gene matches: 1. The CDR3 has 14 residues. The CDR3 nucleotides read TGTGCCTGGAGGACTAGCGGAAACACCGGGGAGCTGTTTTTT. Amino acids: CAWRTSGNTGELFF.

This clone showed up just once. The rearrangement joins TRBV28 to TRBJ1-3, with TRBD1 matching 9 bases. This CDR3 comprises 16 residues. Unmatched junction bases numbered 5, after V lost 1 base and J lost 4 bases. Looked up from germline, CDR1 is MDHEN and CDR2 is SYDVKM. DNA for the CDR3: TGTGCCAGCAGTTTATACGGGACAGGGTTCGGAAACACCATATATTTT. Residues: CASSLYGTGFGNTIYF.

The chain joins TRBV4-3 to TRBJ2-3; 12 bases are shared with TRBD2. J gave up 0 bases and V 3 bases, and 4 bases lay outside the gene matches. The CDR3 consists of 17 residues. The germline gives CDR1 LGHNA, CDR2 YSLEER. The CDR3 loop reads CASSHGLAGTSTDTQYF. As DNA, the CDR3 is TGCGCCAGCAGCCATGGACTAGCGGGAACTAGCACAGATACGCAGTATTTT.

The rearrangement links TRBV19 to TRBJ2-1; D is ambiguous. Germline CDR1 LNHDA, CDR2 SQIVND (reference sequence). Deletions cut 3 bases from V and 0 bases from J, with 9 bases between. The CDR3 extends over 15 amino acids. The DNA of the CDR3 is TGTGCCAGTAGTATCGACCGGAGCTCCTACAATGAGCAGTTCTTC. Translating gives CASSIDRSSYNEQFF.

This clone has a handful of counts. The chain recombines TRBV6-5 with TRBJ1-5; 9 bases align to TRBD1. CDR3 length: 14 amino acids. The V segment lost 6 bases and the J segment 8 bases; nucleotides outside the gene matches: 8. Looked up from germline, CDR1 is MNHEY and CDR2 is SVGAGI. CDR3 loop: CASSPTGGAEPQHF. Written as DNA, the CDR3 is TGTGCCAGCAGCCCTACAGGGGGCGCGGAGCCCCAGCATTTT.

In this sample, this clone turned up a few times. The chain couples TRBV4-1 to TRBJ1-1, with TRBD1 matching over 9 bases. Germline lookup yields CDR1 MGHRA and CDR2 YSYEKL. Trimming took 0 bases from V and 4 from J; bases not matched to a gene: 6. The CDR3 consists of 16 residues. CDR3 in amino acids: CASSQDGTGWSTEAFF. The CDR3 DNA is TGCGCCAGCAGCCAAGACGGGACAGGGTGGAGCACTGAAGCTTTCTTT.

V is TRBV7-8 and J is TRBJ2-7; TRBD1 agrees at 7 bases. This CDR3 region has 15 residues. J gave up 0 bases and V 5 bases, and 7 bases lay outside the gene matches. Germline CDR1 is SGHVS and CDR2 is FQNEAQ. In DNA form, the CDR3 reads TGTGCCAGCAGCCCCGGGACAGTTGACTCCTACGAGCAGTACTTC. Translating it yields CASSPGTVDSYEQYF.

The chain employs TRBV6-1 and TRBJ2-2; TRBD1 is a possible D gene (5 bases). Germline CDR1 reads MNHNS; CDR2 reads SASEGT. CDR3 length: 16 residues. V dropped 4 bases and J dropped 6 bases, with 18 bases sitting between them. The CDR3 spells CASSGFHLRGSGELFF. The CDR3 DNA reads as TGTGCCAGCAGTGGGTTCCACCTAAGGGGCTCCGGGGAGCTGTTTTTT.

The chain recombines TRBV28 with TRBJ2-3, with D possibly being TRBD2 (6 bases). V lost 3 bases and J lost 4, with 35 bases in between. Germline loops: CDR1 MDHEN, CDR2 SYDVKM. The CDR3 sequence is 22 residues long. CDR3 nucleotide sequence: TGTGCCAGCAGTTTCTTCGAGGATTGGGGGGTGCGCCTACTTCAGACCCCAGATACGCAGTATTTT. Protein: CASSFFEDWGVRLLQTPDTQYF.

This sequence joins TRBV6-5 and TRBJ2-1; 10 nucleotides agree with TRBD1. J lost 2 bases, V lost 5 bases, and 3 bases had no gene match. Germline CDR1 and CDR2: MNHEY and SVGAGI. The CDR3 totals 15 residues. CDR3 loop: CASSAGTGAYNEQFF. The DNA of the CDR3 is TGTGCCAGCAGTGCCGGGACAGGGGCCTACAATGAGCAGTTCTTC.

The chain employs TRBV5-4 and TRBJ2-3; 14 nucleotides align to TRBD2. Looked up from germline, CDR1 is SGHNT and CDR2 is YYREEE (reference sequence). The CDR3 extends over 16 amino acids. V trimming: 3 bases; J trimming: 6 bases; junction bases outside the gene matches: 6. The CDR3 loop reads CASSSLTSGRGDTQYF. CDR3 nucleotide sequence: TGTGCCAGCAGCTCTTTGACTAGCGGGAGGGGGGATACGCAGTATTTT. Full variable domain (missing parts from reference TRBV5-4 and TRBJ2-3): ETGVTQSPTHLIKTRGQQVTLRCSSQSGHNTVSWYQQALGQGPQFIFQYYREEENGRGNFPPRFSGLQFPNYSSELNVNALELDDSALYLCASSSLTSGRGDTQYFGPGTRLTVL.

The CDR3 spells CASSQDWGTNSYEQYF. The CDR3 DNA reads as TGCGCCAGCAGCCAAGATTGGGGGACTAACTCCTACGAGCAGTACTTC. The V call is TRBV4-1, the J call TRBJ2-7; 7 bases align to TRBD2. The CDR3 has 16 residues. Trimming removed 0 bases from V and 0 bases from J; junction bases left unmatched: 5. Looked up from germline, CDR1 is MGHRA and CDR2 is YSYEKL.

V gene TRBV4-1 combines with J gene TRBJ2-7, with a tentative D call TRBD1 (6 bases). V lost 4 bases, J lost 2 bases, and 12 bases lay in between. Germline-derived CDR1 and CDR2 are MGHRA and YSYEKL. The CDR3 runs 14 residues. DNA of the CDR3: TGCGCCAGCAGCCTTGACAGGCTGACCTACGAGCAGTACTTC. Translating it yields CASSLDRLTYEQYF.